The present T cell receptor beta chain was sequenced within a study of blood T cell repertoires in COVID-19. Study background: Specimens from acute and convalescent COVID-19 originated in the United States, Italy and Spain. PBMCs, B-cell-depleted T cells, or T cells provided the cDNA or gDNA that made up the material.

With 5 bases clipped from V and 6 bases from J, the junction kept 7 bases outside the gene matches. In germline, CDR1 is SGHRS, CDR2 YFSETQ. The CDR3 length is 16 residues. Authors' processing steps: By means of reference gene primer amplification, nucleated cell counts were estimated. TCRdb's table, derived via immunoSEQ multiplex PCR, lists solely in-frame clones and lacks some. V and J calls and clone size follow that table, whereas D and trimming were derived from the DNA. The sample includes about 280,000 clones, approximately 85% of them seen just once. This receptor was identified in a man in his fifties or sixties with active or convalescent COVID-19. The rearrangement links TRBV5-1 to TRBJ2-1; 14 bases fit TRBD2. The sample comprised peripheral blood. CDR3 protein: CASSHGGTSGSNEQFF. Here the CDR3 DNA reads TGCGCCAGCAGTCATGGCGGGACTAGCGGGAGCAATGAGCAGTTCTTC.